Sequencing of this T cell receptor beta chain was carried out in a study of OX40 agonist ivuxolimab in advanced cancers. V lost 4 bases, J lost 2 bases, and 15 bases lay in between. The CDR3 contains 15 residues. The germline V gene encodes CDR1 ENHRY and CDR2 SYGVKD. This clone was seen more than once but under ten times. Using immunoSEQ multiplex PCR, the repertoire was profiled, and TCRdb retains in-frame clones only, with some absent. The table shows around 77,000 clones, with approximately 78% occurring only once. The clonotype was recovered from an adult with an advanced solid tumor such as melanoma, head and neck, liver or kidney cancer. The material was CD4+ or CD8+ T cells sorted from blood, obtained in a trial of the OX40 agonist ivuxolimab. J is TRBJ2-7 and V is TRBV10-3, with D hard to call. CDR3 bases: TGTGCCATCAGTGTTTTGTCGAAGGGAACCTACGAGCAGTACTTC. Protein sequence: CAISVLSKGTYEQYF.